The rows below give T cell receptor beta chains drawn from one sample of a study of glioma-infiltrating T cells. TCRdb re-analysed the multiplex PCR reads in MiXCR, keeping a single row per CDR3 protein. Among fewer than 250,000 distinct CDR3 sequences, more than 25% were seen once, and the ten largest hold 20% to 25%. The sequenced sample consisted of glioma tissue, nonneoplastic brain tissue, or PBMCs (not recorded which). These receptors were obtained from a human donor with low-grade glioma or glioblastoma, undergoing nonglioma brain surgery, or in good health (not recorded which). Both conserved end residues are part of each CDR3. The D gene is left open where the match is weak. Not all rows give a size; the values are once, few, many and, for expanded clones, a class.

j_gene: TRBJ2-5
d_gene: TRBD1
abundance: NA
v_gene: TRBV7-2
CDR3nt: TGTGCCAGCAGTCTAGGACAGGGTCTGTCCTACAATGAGCAGTACTTC
CDR3aa: CASSLGQGLSYNEQYF

j_gene: TRBJ2-3
d_gene: NA
abundance: NA
v_gene: TRBV5-1
CDR3nt: TGCGCCAGCAGCTTGGGGGGCAGGGGCGGCACAGATACGCAGTATTTT
CDR3aa: CASSLGGRGGTDTQYF

j_gene: TRBJ1-2
d_gene: NA
abundance: few
v_gene: TRBV12-5
CDR3nt: TGTGCTAGTGGCTCTCACCTTACCTATGGCTACACCTTC
CDR3aa: CASGSHLTYGYTF

j_gene: TRBJ2-1
d_gene: NA
abundance: once
v_gene: TRBV5-6
CDR3nt: TGTGCCAGCAGCGATGACAGCGAGCCCTACAATGAGCAGTTCTTC
CDR3aa: CASSDDSEPYNEQFF

j_gene: TRBJ1-4
d_gene: NA
abundance: NA
v_gene: TRBV5-4
CDR3nt: TGTGCCAGCAGCCTGCGGGGAGGGGGACTTAATGAAAAACTGTTTTTT
CDR3aa: CASSLRGGGLNEKLFF

j_gene: TRBJ2-7
d_gene: NA
abundance: many
v_gene: TRBV7-9
CDR3nt: TGTGCCAGCAGCTTGAGCGAGGGGTCCCACGAGCAGTACTTC
CDR3aa: CASSLSEGSHEQYF

j_gene: TRBJ2-5
d_gene: TRBD1
abundance: few
v_gene: TRBV9
CDR3nt: TGTGCCAGCAGTGCTACAGGGGCGGAGATCGAGACCCAGTACTTC
CDR3aa: CASSATGAEIETQYF

j_gene: TRBJ1-4
d_gene: TRBD1
abundance: few
v_gene: TRBV19
CDR3nt: TGTGCCAGTAGTATGGGGACAGTGGGTGAAAAACTGTTTTTT
CDR3aa: CASSMGTVGEKLFF

j_gene: TRBJ2-1
d_gene: TRBD2
abundance: NA
v_gene: TRBV7-2
CDR3nt: TGTGCCAGCAGCCCCCAGACTAGCGGCCGCCCCTACAATGAGCAGTTCTTC
CDR3aa: CASSPQTSGRPYNEQFF

j_gene: TRBJ2-5
d_gene: NA
abundance: many
v_gene: TRBV6-2/TRBV6-3
CDR3nt: TGTGCCAGCAGTTACCCTAGGACAGTTCAAGAGACCCAGTACTTC
CDR3aa: CASSYPRTVQETQYF

j_gene: TRBJ1-1
d_gene: NA
abundance: many
v_gene: TRBV20-1
CDR3nt: TGCAGTGCTAGACTTCCGGGACGGCTGAACACTGAAGCTTTCTTT
CDR3aa: CSARLPGRLNTEAFF

j_gene: TRBJ2-7
d_gene: TRBD2
abundance: NA
v_gene: TRBV6-1
CDR3nt: TGTGCCAGCAACCCCAAGGCTAGCGGGAACCCATACTCCTACGAGCAGTACTTC
CDR3aa: CASNPKASGNPYSYEQYF

j_gene: TRBJ1-1
d_gene: TRBD1
abundance: many
v_gene: TRBV19
CDR3nt: TGTGCCAGTACCTGGACAGGGGGCGCCTTTGGAGCTTTCTTT
CDR3aa: CASTWTGGAFGAFF

j_gene: TRBJ1-2
d_gene: NA
abundance: many
v_gene: TRBV6-1
CDR3nt: TGTGCCAGTAACCGGGGGACCATTGGCTACACCTTC
CDR3aa: CASNRGTIGYTF

j_gene: TRBJ1-1
d_gene: TRBD1
abundance: many
v_gene: TRBV5-4
CDR3nt: TGTGCCAGCAGCCCGAGCTTGGGACAGGCTAACACTGAAGCTTTCTTT
CDR3aa: CASSPSLGQANTEAFF

j_gene: TRBJ1-4
d_gene: TRBD1
abundance: few
v_gene: TRBV29-1
CDR3nt: TGCAGCGTTGAAAATACAGGGTGGGACAGTAATGAAAAACTGTTTTTT
CDR3aa: CSVENTGWDSNEKLFF

j_gene: TRBJ2-3
d_gene: TRBD2
abundance: NA
v_gene: TRBV5-4
CDR3nt: TGTGCCAGCAGCTTGGATGCGGGAGGGCCGCCAGATACGCAGTATTTT
CDR3aa: CASSLDAGGPPDTQYF

j_gene: TRBJ2-5
d_gene: TRBD1
abundance: NA
v_gene: TRBV10-3
CDR3nt: TGTGCCATCGAGGGACAGGGGGAGACCCAGTACTTC
CDR3aa: CAIEGQGETQYF

j_gene: TRBJ2-5
d_gene: NA
abundance: many
v_gene: TRBV6-2/TRBV6-3
CDR3nt: TGTGCCAGCAGGTCTAGCAACCTAGAGACCCAGTACTTC
CDR3aa: CASRSSNLETQYF

j_gene: TRBJ2-3
d_gene: NA
abundance: NA
v_gene: TRBV3-1
CDR3nt: TGTGCCAGCAGTTACCTCGGGATAAGGTATACGCAGTATTTT
CDR3aa: CASSYLGIRYTQYF

j_gene: TRBJ2-1
d_gene: TRBD2
abundance: NA
v_gene: TRBV19
CDR3nt: TGTGCCAGTAATGGACTAGCGGGAGGTGAGCAGTTCTTC
CDR3aa: CASNGLAGGEQFF

j_gene: TRBJ1-1
d_gene: NA
abundance: NA
v_gene: TRBV6-1
CDR3nt: TGTGCCAGCTGTGAGGACAGATCCACTGAAGCTTTCTTC
CDR3aa: CASCEDRSTEAFF

j_gene: TRBJ1-1
d_gene: TRBD1
abundance: many
v_gene: TRBV20-1
CDR3nt: TGCAGGGGCAGGGGGCAGATTACTGAAGCTTTCTTT
CDR3aa: CRGRGQITEAFF

j_gene: TRBJ2-7
d_gene: TRBD2
abundance: NA
v_gene: TRBV2
CDR3nt: TGTGCCAGCAGTGGCGGGACTAGCGAGAGGACCACCTACGAGCAGTACTTC
CDR3aa: CASSGGTSERTTYEQYF